What follows are 19 T cell receptor beta chains derived from one specimen sequenced in a study of blood T cell repertoires in COVID-19. Sequencing was performed with immunoSEQ multiplex PCR; in TCRdb, only in-frame clones are kept and a portion is missing. The profile covers approximately 350,000 clones, with 75% to 90% appearing a single time and around 1% taken by the ten largest. The sequenced sample consisted of PBMCs or T cells enriched from blood (not recorded which). The receptors stem from a man younger than 30 who had recovered from COVID-19.

A single count supports this clone. The junction departs from the called germline gene at one end, perhaps through a read error. The chain couples TRBV15 to TRBJ1-1; no definite D call. CDR3 size: 14 residues. CDR1 is LNHNV and CDR2 is YYDKDF in the germline V gene (reference sequence). This CDR3 reads CATSGDSLNTEAFF. CDR3 nucleotide sequence: TGTGCCACCAGCGGAGATAGCTTGAACACTGAAGCTTTCTTT.

The genes are TRBV9 and TRBJ1-2; 7 bases are a match to TRBD1. Per germline, CDR1 SGDLS and CDR2 YYNGEE. The CDR3 extends over 15 amino acids. The J segment lost 5 bases and the V segment lost 4 bases, leaving 11 bases of the junction unmatched. Here the CDR3 reads CASSKNSGTEYGYTF. The CDR3 DNA reads TGTGCCAGCAGCAAGAATTCCGGGACAGAATATGGCTACACCTTC.

The chain joins TRBV18 to TRBJ1-1, with TRBD1 matching over 11 bases. The CDR3 runs 16 residues. Germline-derived CDR1 and CDR2 are KGHSH and LQKENI. With V trimmed by 4 bases and J by 2 bases, 6 bases remained unmatched. CDR3 in DNA: TGTGCCAGCTCACTAGGGACAGGGGGAACCAACACTGAAGCTTTCTTT. Protein sequence: CASSLGTGGTNTEAFF.

Only one count was recorded for this clone. The chain links TRBV19 to TRBJ2-7, with TRBD2 matching over 7 bases. Germline V gene lookup returns CDR1 LNHDA and CDR2 SQIVND (reference sequence). The CDR3 totals 15 residues. V lost 3 bases to trimming and J lost 0 bases; unmatched junction nucleotides: 5. CDR3 sequence: CASSIGGGTSYEQYF. CDR3 bases: TGTGCCAGTAGTATTGGGGGGGGGACCTCCTACGAGCAGTACTTC. Complete variable domain (other parts from reference TRBV19 and TRBJ2-7): DGGITQSPKYLFRKEGQNVTLSCEQNLNHDAMYWYRQDPGQGLRLIYYSQIVNDFQKGDIAEGYSVSREKKESFPLTVTSAQKNPTAFYLCASSIGGGTSYEQYFGPGTRLTVT.

The rearrangement uses TRBV5-5 and TRBJ1-1; the D gene is possibly TRBD1 (6 bases). V was cut by 1 base and J by 0 bases, with 19 bases left in between. CDR3 size: 18 residues. In germline, CDR1 is SGHKS, CDR2 YYEKEE (reference sequence). The CDR3 region is CASSLLVGFGQLNTEAFF. The CDR3 bases are TGTGCCAGCAGCTTGTTAGTGGGTTTTGGACAGCTGAACACTGAAGCTTTCTTT.

V gene TRBV30 combines with J gene TRBJ2-1; D is ambiguous. The CDR3 loop spans 13 amino acids. Germline assignment: CDR1 GTSNPN and CDR2 SVGIG (reference sequence). V lost 2 bases, J lost 5 bases, and 10 bases lay in between. The CDR3 is CAWSRMANNEQFF. CDR3 sequence (DNA): TGTGCCTGGAGTCGCATGGCCAACAATGAGCAGTTCTTC.

The chain couples TRBV7-8 to TRBJ1-4, with TRBD1 matching 8 bases. The CDR3 extends over 16 amino acids. V dropped 0 bases and J dropped 7; count of bases not matched to a gene: 7. Per germline, CDR1 SGHVS and CDR2 FQNEAQ. This CDR3 reads CASSLAPRTGSEKLFF. CDR3 DNA sequence: TGTGCCAGCAGCTTAGCGCCGAGGACAGGGAGTGAAAAACTGTTTTTT.

This clone appeared a single time. The chain couples TRBV19 to TRBJ1-2; the D is unclear. The CDR3 spans 16 residues. Between the trimmed V and J ends, which lost 7 bases and 7 bases, there was a span of 25 bases. Germline V lookup: CDR1 LNHDA, CDR2 SQIVND (reference sequence). The CDR3 protein is CASTPPSVRDRSGYTF. Here the CDR3 DNA reads TGTGCCAGTACCCCACCCTCGGTGAGGGATCGGAGTGGCTACACCTTC. The full variable domain, rest sourced from reference TRBV19 and TRBJ1-2, is DGGITQSPKYLFRKEGQNVTLSCEQNLNHDAMYWYRQDPGQGLRLIYYSQIVNDFQKGDIAEGYSVSREKKESFPLTVTSAQKNPTAFYLCASTPPSVRDRSGYTFGSGTRLTVV.

This clone was seen a handful of times. This chain links TRBV5-1 with TRBJ2-3; 8 bases agree with TRBD1. The V segment lost 0 bases and the J segment 2 bases; nucleotides outside the gene matches: 2. Germline V gene sequence: CDR1 SGHRS, CDR2 YFSETQ. The CDR3 spans 15 residues. CDR3 loop: CASSLGQGFTDTQYF. CDR3 DNA: TGCGCCAGCAGCTTGGGACAGGGGTTCACAGATACGCAGTATTTT. The full variable domain, its missing parts supplied by reference TRBV5-1 and TRBJ2-3, is KAGVTQTPRYLIKTRGQQVTLSCSPISGHRSVSWYQQTPGQGLQFLFEYFSETQRNKGNFPGRFSGRQFSNSRSEMNVSTLELGDSALYLCASSLGQGFTDTQYFGPGTRLTVL.

To note about this clone: The sample contains more than one DNA sequence encoding this CDR3. The chain couples TRBV24-1 to TRBJ1-5, with 9 bases aligning to TRBD1. The CDR3 spans 16 residues. V lost 4 bases to trimming and J lost 0 bases; unmatched junction nucleotides: 3. CDR1 is KGHDR and CDR2 is SFDVKD in the germline V gene. The CDR3 coding sequence is TGTGCCACCAGTGACCCGGGACAGGGTAGCAATCAGCCCCAGCATTTT. It yields the protein CATSDPGQGSNQPQHF.

The chain's CDR3 is CSVEDKRVRNTEAFF. The DNA for the CDR3 is TGCAGCGTTGAAGATAAGAGGGTAAGGAACACTGAAGCTTTCTTT. V is TRBV29-1 and J is TRBJ1-1; D uncertain. The CDR3 has 15 residues. V shed 0 bases and J shed 1 base, with 12 bases lying between them. The germline V gene encodes CDR1 SQVTM and CDR2 ANQGSEA.

The chain carries TRBV11-2 and TRBJ1-4; TRBD1 is a possible D gene (5 bases). The germline V gene has CDR1 SGHAT and CDR2 FQNNGV. There are 16 residues in the CDR3. V lost 5 bases and J 5 bases, leaving 18 bases between the germline ends. DNA for the CDR3: TGTGCCAGCAGCACTCCCGGATCCGACAGAAATGAAAAACTGTTTTTT. It yields the protein CASSTPGSDRNEKLFF.

V usage is TRBV28 and J usage is TRBJ2-7; 9 bases are a match to TRBD2. With 4 bases clipped from V and 3 bases from J, the junction kept 7 bases outside the gene matches. CDR3 size: 15 residues. Per the germline V gene, CDR1 is MDHEN and CDR2 is SYDVKM. CDR3 loop: CASSSPGTSYYEQYF. CDR3 DNA sequence: TGTGCCAGCAGTTCGCCCGGGACTAGCTACTACGAGCAGTACTTC.

The genes are TRBV4-1 and TRBJ2-1; maybe TRBD1 (5 bases). V was clipped by 6 bases and J by 0 bases, with 12 bases between them. The germline V gene has CDR1 MGHRA and CDR2 YSYEKL. The CDR3 loop spans 15 amino acids. CDR3 nucleotides: TGCGCCAGCAGGGGGCTGGCGGTCTCCTACAATGAGCAGTTCTTC. Its protein is CASRGLAVSYNEQFF.

This clone was recorded once. CDR3 nucleotides: TGTGCCACCAGCAGAGATGGACGGGGGTATGGCTACACCTTC. Translating gives CATSRDGRGYGYTF. V is TRBV15 and J is TRBJ1-2, with D maybe TRBD1 (5 bases). V shed 0 bases and J shed 5 bases, with 10 bases lying between them. This CDR3 has 14 residues. Germline lookup yields CDR1 LNHNV and CDR2 YYDKDF (reference sequence).

V usage is TRBV20-1 and J usage is TRBJ1-5; the D gene is possibly TRBD1 (5 bases). Germline V CDR1 and CDR2: DFQATT, SNEGSKA (reference sequence). This CDR3 region has 13 residues. V was cut by 3 bases and J by 9 bases, with 15 bases left in between. The CDR3 is CSASIRGNGPQHF. Here the CDR3 DNA reads TGCAGTGCTAGTATACGGGGGAACGGGCCCCAGCATTTT.

This clone has only a few counts. The chain links TRBV19 to TRBJ1-2, with 8 bases identical to TRBD1. Per germline, CDR1 LNHDA and CDR2 SQIVND (reference sequence). This CDR3 spans 14 amino acids. The trim removed 5 bases at V and 9 bases at J, leaving 11 bases unmatched. Here the CDR3 reads CASSQRTGLLSYTF. For the CDR3, the DNA is TGTGCCAGTAGTCAACGGACAGGGCTGCTTAGCTACACCTTC.

In this sample, this clone turned up once. This sequence joins TRBV7-2 and TRBJ1-2; weak D call: TRBD1 (5 bases). This CDR3 comprises 14 residues. Germline CDR1 reads SGHTA; CDR2 reads FQGNSA. Trimming pared 5 bases from V and 5 bases from J, leaving 15 bases between. The CDR3 is CASSPQEGLYGYTF. The CDR3 DNA sequence: TGTGCCAGCAGCCCACAGGAGGGACTATATGGCTACACCTTC. Variable domain in full (rest from reference TRBV7-2 and TRBJ1-2): GAGVSQSPSNKVTEKGKDVELRCDPISGHTALYWYRQSLGQGLEFLIYFQGNSAPDKSGLPSDRFSAERTGGSVSTLTIQRTQQEDSAVYLCASSPQEGLYGYTFGSGTRLTVV.

This clone was recorded at least ten times. The V gene is TRBV14, the J gene TRBJ2-7, with D possibly matching TRBD1 (5 bases). V was cut by 3 bases and J by 1 base, with 7 bases left in between. There are 13 residues in the CDR3. From germline, CDR1 is SGHDN and CDR2 FVKESK. The CDR3, as DNA: TGTGCCAGCAGCCAGACAGCGTCCTACGAGCAGTACTTC. It translates to CASSQTASYEQYF.